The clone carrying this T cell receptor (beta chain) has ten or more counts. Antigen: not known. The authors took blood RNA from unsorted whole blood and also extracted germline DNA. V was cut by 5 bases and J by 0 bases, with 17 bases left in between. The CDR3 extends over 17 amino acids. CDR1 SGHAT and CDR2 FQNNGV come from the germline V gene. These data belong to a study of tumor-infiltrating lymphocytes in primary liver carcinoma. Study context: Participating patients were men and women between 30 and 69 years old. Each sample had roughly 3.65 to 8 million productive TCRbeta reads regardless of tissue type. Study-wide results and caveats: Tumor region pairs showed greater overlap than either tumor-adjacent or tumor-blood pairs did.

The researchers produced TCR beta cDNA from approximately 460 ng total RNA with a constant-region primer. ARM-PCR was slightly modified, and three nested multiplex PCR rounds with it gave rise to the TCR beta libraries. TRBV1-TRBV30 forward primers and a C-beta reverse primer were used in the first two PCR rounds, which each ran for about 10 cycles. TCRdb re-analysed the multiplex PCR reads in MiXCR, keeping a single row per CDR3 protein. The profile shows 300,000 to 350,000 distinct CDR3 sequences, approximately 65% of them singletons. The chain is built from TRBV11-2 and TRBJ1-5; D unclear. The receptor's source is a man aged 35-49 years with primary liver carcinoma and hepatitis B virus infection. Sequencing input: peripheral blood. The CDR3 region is CASSPRGGGISNQPQHF. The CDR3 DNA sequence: TGTGCCAGCAGCCCGAGAGGAGGTGGGATTAGCAATCAGCCCCAGCATTTT.